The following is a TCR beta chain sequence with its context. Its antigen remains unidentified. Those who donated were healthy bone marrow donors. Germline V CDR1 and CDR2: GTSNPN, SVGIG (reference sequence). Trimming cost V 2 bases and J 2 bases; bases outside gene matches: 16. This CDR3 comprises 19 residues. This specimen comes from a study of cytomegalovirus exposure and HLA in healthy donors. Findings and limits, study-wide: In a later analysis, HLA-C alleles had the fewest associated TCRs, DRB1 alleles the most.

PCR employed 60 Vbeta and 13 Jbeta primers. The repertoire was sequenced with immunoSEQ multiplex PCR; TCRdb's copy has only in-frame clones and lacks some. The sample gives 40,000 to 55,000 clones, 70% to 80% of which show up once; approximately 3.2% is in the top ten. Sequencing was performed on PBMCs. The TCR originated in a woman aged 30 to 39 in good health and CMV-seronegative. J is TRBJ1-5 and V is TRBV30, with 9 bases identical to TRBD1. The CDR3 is CAWSKGVYRGLSGNQPQHF. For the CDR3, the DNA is TGTGCCTGGAGTAAGGGGGTCTACAGGGGGCTCAGCGGCAATCAGCCCCAGCATTTT.